The sequence of this T cell receptor beta chain was determined in a study of cytomegalovirus exposure and HLA in healthy donors. Sequencing was performed with immunoSEQ multiplex PCR; in TCRdb, only in-frame clones are kept and a portion is missing. There are around 69,000 clones in the sample; approximately 96% occur only once, and roughly 4.3% lies in the top ten. Germline V gene lookup returns CDR1 SGHTS and CDR2 YDEGEE. The CDR3 loop spans 15 amino acids. The V and J ends lost 4 bases and 3 bases, in that order; junction bases with no gene match: 9. About this clone: Antigen: not known.

Study-level findings and limits: The dataset shows that most TCR sequences were rare, while some public TCRs occurred in many donors. The study put 150 to 200 TCR beta chains on its list as cytomegalovirus-associated.

V and J are TRBV5-8 and TRBJ2-7, with 8 nucleotides matching TRBD1. The specimen was PBMCs. This TCR came from a woman between 18 and 29 years old in good health and CMV-seropositive. CDR3 region: CASSPGTGDHYEQYF. In DNA, the CDR3 is TGTGCCAGCAGCCCCGGGACAGGTGATCACTACGAGCAGTACTTC.